One T cell receptor (beta chain) is described in this entry. Its target is not known. The CDR3 covers 12 residues. The germline CDR1 and CDR2 sequences are DFQATT and SNEGSKA (reference sequence). The sample comes from a study of T cells expressing NK-cell markers. Study information: Researchers got TCR beta repertoires out of sorted CD3+CD56+NKG2C+, CD3+CD56+NKG2C- and CD3+CD56-NKG2C+ T cells. Seropositivity for HCMV was found in seven of the eight sequenced donors, with one seronegative.

Production of TCR beta cDNA relied on 5'RACE template switching with UMIs. TCRdb reprocessed the 5' RACE reads; each CDR3 protein has one entry and no DNA is given. Here the sample table reports about half a million distinct CDR3 sequences. Study-level findings and limits: Four donors' CD3+CD56-NKG2C+ cells were dominated by the same clonotypes.

The TCR sequence derives from a woman aged 50 to 60 in good health. The sample consisted of blood T cells: a sorted CD56 or NKG2C T cell subset, CD4+ or CD8+ T cells, or bulk PBMC T cells (not recorded which). This chain uses TRBV20-1 with TRBJ1-2. The CDR3 protein is CSASSPANGYTF.